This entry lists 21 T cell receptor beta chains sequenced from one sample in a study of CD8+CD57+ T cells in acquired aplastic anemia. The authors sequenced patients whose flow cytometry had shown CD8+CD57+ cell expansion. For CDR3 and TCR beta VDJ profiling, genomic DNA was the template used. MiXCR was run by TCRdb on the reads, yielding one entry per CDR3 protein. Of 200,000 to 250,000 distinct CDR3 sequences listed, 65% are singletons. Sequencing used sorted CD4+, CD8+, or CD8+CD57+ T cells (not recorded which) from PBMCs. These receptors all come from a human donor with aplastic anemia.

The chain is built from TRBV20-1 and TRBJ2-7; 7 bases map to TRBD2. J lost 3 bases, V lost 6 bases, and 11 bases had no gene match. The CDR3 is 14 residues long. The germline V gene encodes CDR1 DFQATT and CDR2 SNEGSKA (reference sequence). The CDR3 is CSAARSGGNYEQYF. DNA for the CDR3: TGCAGTGCCGCGAGGTCGGGGGGTAACTACGAGCAGTACTTC.

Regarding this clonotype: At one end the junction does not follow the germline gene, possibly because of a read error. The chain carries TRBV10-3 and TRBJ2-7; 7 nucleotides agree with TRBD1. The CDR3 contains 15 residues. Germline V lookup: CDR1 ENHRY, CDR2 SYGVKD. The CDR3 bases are TGTGCCAGCAGTTCCGTCCGGACAGGTCCCTACGAGCAGTACTTC. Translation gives CASSSVRTGPYEQYF.

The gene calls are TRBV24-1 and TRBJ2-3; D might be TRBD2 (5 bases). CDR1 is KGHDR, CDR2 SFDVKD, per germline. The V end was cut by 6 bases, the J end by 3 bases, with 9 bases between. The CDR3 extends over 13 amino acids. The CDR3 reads CATSRRRTDTQYF. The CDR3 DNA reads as TGTGCCACCAGTAGGAGGCGTACAGATACGCAGTATTTT.

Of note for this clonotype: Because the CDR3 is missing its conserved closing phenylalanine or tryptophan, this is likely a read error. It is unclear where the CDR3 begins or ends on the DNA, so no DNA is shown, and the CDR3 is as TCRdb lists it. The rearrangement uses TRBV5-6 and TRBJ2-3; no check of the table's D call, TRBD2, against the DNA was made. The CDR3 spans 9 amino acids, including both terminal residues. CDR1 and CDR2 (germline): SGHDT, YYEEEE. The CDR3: CASSQGSGG.

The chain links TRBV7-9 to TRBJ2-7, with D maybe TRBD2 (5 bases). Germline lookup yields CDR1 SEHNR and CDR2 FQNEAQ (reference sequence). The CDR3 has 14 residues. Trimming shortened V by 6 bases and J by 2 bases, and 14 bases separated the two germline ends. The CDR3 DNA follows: TGTGCCAGCAGTCGGGAAGGAATTACCTACGAGCAGTACTTC. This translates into CASSREGITYEQYF.

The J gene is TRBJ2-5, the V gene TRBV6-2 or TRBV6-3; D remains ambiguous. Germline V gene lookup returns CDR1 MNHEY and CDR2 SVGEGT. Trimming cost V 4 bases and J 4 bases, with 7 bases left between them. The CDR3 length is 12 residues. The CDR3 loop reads CASSSPRETQYF. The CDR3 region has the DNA TGTGCCAGCAGTTCCCCAAGAGAGACCCAGTACTTC.

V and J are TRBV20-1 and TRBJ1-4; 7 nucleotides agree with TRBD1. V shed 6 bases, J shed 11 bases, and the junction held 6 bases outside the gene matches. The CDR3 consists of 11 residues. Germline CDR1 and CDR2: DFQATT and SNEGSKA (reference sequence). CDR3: CSARQGVKLFF. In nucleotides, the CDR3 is TGCAGTGCCCGACAGGGAGTCAAACTGTTTTTT.

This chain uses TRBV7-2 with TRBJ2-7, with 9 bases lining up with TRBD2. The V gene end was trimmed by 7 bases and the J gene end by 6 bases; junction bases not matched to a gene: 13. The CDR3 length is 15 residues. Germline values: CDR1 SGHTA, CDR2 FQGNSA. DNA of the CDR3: TGTGCCAGCAAGCCGGGACTAGCCCCCTTTGGCGAGCAGTACTTC. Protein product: CASKPGLAPFGEQYF. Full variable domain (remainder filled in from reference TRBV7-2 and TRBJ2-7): GAGVSQSPSNKVTEKGKDVELRCDPISGHTALYWYRQSLGQGLEFLIYFQGNSAPDKSGLPSDRFSAERTGGSVSTLTIQRTQQEDSAVYLCASKPGLAPFGEQYFGPGTRLTVT.

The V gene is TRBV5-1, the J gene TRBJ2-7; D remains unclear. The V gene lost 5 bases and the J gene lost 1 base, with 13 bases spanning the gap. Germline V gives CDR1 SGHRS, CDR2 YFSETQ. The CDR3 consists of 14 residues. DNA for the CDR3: TGCGCCAGCAGGGATCCGACATATTCCTACGAGCAGTACTTC. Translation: CASRDPTYSYEQYF. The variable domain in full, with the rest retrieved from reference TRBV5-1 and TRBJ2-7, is KAGVTQTPRYLIKTRGQQVTLSCSPISGHRSVSWYQQTPGQGLQFLFEYFSETQRNKGNFPGRFSGRQFSNSRSEMNVSTLELGDSALYLCASRDPTYSYEQYFGPGTRLTVT.

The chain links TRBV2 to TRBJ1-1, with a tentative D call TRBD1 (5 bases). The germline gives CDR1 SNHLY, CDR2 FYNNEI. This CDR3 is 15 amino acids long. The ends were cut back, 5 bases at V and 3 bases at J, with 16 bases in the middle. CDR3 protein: CASSLGPNWYTEAFF. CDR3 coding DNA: TGTGCCAGCAGTCTGGGACCCAACTGGTACACTGAAGCTTTCTTT.

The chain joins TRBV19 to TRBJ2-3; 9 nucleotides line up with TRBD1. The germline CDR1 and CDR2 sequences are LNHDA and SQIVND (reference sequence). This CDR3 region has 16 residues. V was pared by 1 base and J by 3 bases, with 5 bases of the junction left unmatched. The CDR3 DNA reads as TGTGCCAGTAGTATAGGAGGGGGACAGGGAACAGATACGCAGTATTTT. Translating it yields CASSIGGGQGTDTQYF.

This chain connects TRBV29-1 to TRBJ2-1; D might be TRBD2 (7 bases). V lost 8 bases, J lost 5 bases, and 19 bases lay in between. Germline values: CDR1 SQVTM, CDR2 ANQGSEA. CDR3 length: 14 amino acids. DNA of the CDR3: TGCAGCACGCCCGGGGGGCGTATAGACAATGAGCAGTTCTTC. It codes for CSTPGGRIDNEQFF.

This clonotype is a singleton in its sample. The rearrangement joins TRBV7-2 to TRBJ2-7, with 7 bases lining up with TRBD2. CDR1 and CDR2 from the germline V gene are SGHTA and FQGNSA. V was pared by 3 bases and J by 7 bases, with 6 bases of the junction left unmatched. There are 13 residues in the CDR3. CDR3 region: CASSFVGAGEQYF. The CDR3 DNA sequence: TGTGCCAGCAGCTTTGTCGGAGCGGGGGAGCAGTACTTC.

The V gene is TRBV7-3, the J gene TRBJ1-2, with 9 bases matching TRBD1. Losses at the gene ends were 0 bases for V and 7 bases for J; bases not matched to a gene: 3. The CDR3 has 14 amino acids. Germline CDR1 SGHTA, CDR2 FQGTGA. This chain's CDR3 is CASSLTQGASGYTF. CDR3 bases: TGTGCCAGCAGCTTAACACAGGGGGCATCTGGCTACACCTTC.

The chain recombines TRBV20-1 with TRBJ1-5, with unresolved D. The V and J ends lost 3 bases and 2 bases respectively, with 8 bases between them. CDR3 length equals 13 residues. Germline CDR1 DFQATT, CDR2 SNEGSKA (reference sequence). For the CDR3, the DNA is TGCAGTGCTAGTGAGAATCGCAATCAGCCCCAGCATTTT. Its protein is CSASENRNQPQHF.

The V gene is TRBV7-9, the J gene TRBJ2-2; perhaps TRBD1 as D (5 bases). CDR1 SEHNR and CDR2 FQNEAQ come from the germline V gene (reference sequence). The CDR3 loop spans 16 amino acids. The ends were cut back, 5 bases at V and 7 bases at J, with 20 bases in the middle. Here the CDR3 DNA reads TGTGCCAGCAGCGACCCCTCAGGGAAAGAGGACGGGGAGCTGTTTTTT. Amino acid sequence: CASSDPSGKEDGELFF.

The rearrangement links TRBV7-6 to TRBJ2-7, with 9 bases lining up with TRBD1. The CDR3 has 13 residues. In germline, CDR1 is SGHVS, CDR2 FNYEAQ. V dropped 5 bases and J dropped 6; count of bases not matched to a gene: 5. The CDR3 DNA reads TGTGCCAGCAGCGGGACAGGGTTGGGCGAGCAGTACTTC. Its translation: CASSGTGLGEQYF.

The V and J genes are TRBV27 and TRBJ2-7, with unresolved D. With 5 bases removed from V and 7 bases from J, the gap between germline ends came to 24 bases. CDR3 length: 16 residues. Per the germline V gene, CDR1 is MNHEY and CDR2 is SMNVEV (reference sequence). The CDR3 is CASSERAWATYNEQYF. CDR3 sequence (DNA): TGTGCCAGCAGTGAACGGGCTTGGGCAACCTACAATGAGCAGTACTTC.

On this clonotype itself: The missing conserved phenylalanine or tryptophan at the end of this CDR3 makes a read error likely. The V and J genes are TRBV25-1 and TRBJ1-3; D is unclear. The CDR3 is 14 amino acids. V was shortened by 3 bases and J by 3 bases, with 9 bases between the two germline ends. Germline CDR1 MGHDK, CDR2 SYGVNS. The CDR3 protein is CASSDFGGGNTIYL. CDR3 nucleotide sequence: TGTGCCAGCAGTGATTTCGGCGGTGGAAACACCATATATCTT.

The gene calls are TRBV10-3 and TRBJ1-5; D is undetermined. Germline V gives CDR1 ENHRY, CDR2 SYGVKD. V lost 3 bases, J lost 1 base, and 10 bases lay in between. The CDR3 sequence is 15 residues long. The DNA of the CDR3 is TGTGCCATCAGTGACCAAAATGGAAGCAATCAGCCCCAGCATTTT. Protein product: CAISDQNGSNQPQHF.

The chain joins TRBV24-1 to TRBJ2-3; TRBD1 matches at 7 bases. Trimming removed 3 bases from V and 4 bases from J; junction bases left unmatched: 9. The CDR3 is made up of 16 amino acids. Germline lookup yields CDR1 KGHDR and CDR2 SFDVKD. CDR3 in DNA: TGTGCCACCAGTGATCCCGGGACAGATTTCGCAGATACGCAGTATTTT. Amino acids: CATSDPGTDFADTQYF.